This TCR beta chain stems from a study of post-analysis software for immune sequencing data. Study details: Relapsing-remitting, secondary progressive and progressive-relapsing multiple sclerosis courses were included. Findings of the study overall: F measure showed strong co-clustering of same-batch samples. Five TRBV segments, TRBV5-6, TRBV5-1 and TRBV20-1 among them, were found more frequent in patients than controls. Controls' normalized Chao1 diversity significantly exceeded that of multiple sclerosis patients.

Looked up from germline, CDR1 is SGHRS and CDR2 is YFSETQ. The V end was cut by 0 bases, the J end by 5 bases, with 17 bases between. CDR3 length: 17 residues. Presence of unique molecular identifiers characterized the TCR beta cDNA libraries. T cells numbering roughly 1 to 11 million yielded cDNA molecules that totaled about 500,000. MiXCR, applied by TCRdb to the PCR reads, yields one record per CDR3 protein. The repertoire includes about 540,000 distinct CDR3 sequences, approximately 34% of them detected once, and approximately 6% sits in the top ten. This clonotype has only a few counts. The antigen is undetermined.

Sequencing used blood. The sequence derives from a girl aged 2-17 years with multiple sclerosis. The chain is built from TRBV5-1 and TRBJ1-4, with D possibly TRBD1 on 6 matching bases. The CDR3 spells CASSLGGVGGRNEKLFF. CDR3 in DNA: TGCGCCAGCAGCTTGGGAGGAGTCGGGGGCCGGAATGAAAAACTGTTTTTT.